This T cell receptor (beta chain) was recovered during a study of cytomegalovirus exposure and HLA in healthy donors (dated by TCRdb to the late 2010s). Regarding the research as a whole: According to an earlier analysis of a few hundred of the donors, about 170 million T cells yielded roughly 110 million unique TCR beta sequences and approximately 300 Gb of sequence data. Using immunosequencing, the study profiled T cell repertoires from about 620 subjects and related those repertoires to cytomegalovirus serostatus. Donor age, sex, ethnicity and CMV serostatus were collected together with the repertoire data. Of the roughly 420 genotyped donors, 75% to 85% were placed in the genetic ancestry cluster associated with self-reported Caucasian donors. Typing coverage varied by locus: about 620-630 donors for A, B, C, DRB1 and DQB1; approximately 520 for DQA1; around 610 for DPA1; approximately 490 for DPB1. About 280 gigabases of sequencing data and around 90 million unique TCR sequences made up an early release that covered under 750 HLA-typed donors. Among roughly 400 genotyped donors of the cohort, an average of about 240,000 unique TCR beta nucleotide sequences was sequenced per donor, of which about 18% were non-productive. HLA typing covered class I and class II loci at four-digit resolution. An earlier analysis of 587 of the donors used high-throughput TCR beta sequencing to judge whether each TCR beta V gene segment behaved as functional or pseudogenic. The study combined high-throughput TCR immunosequencing, statistical association of individual TCRs with disease status, and machine learning to predict cytomegalovirus infection status. In a later genetic analysis, genome-wide SNP genotypes for about three fifths of the roughly 670 donors were used, and that subset was treated as a discovery cohort. In addition to the first cohort of 650 to 750 subjects, a separate validation cohort of under 150 different subjects was used. All discovery cohort repertoires had been generated using a single sequencing platform. The later analysis used no new phenotypic data to find candidate immune exposures, relying instead on TCR beta sequences and their occurrence across donors. About five DR-DQ haplotypes were handled as single units for association and clustering because linkage in the cohort was strong. To study patterns of TCR occurrence, a later analysis re-analyzed previously published TCR beta repertoires from just over 650 donors and added high-resolution HLA genotyping. The study was designed to test whether signatures of past pathogen exposure could be identified by cataloging public T cell receptors. The full study reports these points: In vitro tests confirmed that a few of the cytomegalovirus-associated TCR beta chains recognize cytomegalovirus antigens. Because HLA typing was unavailable for some donors at each locus, only the typed subset was used in association tests. CMV serostatus was the only immune exposure information available for the cohort. According to a later analysis, most CMV-associated TCR beta chains appeared to be HLA-restricted, and the HLA associations seemed to be driven largely by CMV exposure. The 87-base-pair reads could not distinguish some IMGT-functional V segments, including TRBV6-2 and TRBV6-3, so those segments were excluded. In a later analysis, TCR association rates were found to vary across HLA loci, with the most associated TCRs seen for DRB1 alleles and the fewest for HLA-C alleles. Most TCR sequences were observed very rarely across donors, whereas some public TCRs were present in many individuals. A further reported finding was that TCR beta sequences accurately predicted the HLA-A and HLA-B alleles for most subjects in the first cohort. In both the original and validation cohorts, the classifier was reported to diagnose cytomegalovirus status with high specificity and sensitivity. In a later analysis, around 17,000 TCR beta sequences were associated with specific HLA alleles at a false discovery rate of 0.05. The sequencing pipeline was judged likely to have produced a cluster of highly shared sequence variants as a technical artifact. When HLA alleles, especially DR and DQ, strongly co-occurred, TCR associations were difficult to assign to individual alleles. About 15 rarely observed V segments, including chromosome 9 orphons, were excluded from the earlier analysis of about 500 of the donors because counts were too low. It was suggested by the authors that the approach could potentially be generalized to other disease states and immunological phenotypes. In the study, some 180 TCR beta chains were listed as associated with cytomegalovirus. Only TCR beta chains were sequenced in this cohort, and the absence of alpha or paired-chain data limited detectable features. In a later genetic analysis, fewer N-insertions in productive TCRs were reported among donors in an Asian-associated ancestry cluster than the approximately 710-donor mean. In an earlier analysis of about 540 of the donors, most TCR beta V segments were observed in productive rearrangements about 87% or about 30% of the time, broadly matching IMGT annotations. Presence/absence analyses assumed roughly uniform sequencing depth across donors, an assumption that may not hold. A later analysis reported that several top co-occurrence clusters appeared linked to parvovirus B19, influenza, CMV and Epstein-Barr virus. A later analysis found that HLA-associated TCR beta chains were more clonally expanded and had lower generation probabilities than equally common non-associated chains. Correlated functional status among segregating V segments might reflect linkage disequilibrium, but an unknown experimental factor could not be ruled out. An association between a missense DCLRE1C variant and V-gene and J-gene trimming of TCR beta chains was found in a later genetic analysis and replicated in an independent cohort.

The cohort comprised some 680 healthy bone marrow donors. All cohort members were sampled while nominally healthy, although unrecorded immune exposures were likely present. The donor tested CMV seronegative and was one of the 352 seronegative cohort members. A peripheral blood sample was collected from each donor, and TCR beta sequencing was performed on peripheral blood mononuclear cells. The Qiagen DNeasy Blood Extraction Kit was used to extract genomic DNA from the blood cell samples. The germline V gene provides CDR1 MDHEN and CDR2 SYDVKM. The CDR3 runs 15 residues from the cysteine to the phenylalanine. Just CDR3 DNA is preserved here, 45 bases in frame from base 1. In the case of this clone: The antigen it recognizes is unknown. Base qualities are not provided; no much larger clone lies one nucleotide away.

The library was produced with the immunoSEQ multiplex PCR assay. For the multiplex PCR, a mixture combining 60 forward primers for TCR Vbeta segments and 13 reverse primers for TCR Jbeta segments was used. A multiplex PCR assay on genomic DNA amplified the CDR3 region of rearranged TCR beta genes. Amplified TCR beta libraries were sequenced as 87-base-pair reads on the Illumina HiSeq System. The authors' analysis ran thus. In a later analysis, 70 million to 95 million unique TCR beta chains were counted across the 690 or so repertoires, and around 11 million of these chains were shared by at least two donors. To remove PCR and sequencing errors, raw reads were error-corrected and collapsed into unique sequences using a nearest-neighbor algorithm that merged closely related sequences. Alignment of CDR3 sequences to IMGT reference sequences was used to assign V, D and J gene segments. For a sequence to be retained, a match of at least six nucleotides to both a V gene segment and a J gene segment was required. Rearrangements were called productive when the CDR3 lacked stop codons and stayed in frame with V and J; all others were non-productive. CDR3 was defined by IMGT convention, running from the second conserved V-encoded cysteine to the conserved J-encoded phenylalanine. The earlier analysis of 450 to 750 of the donors excluded any sequence lacking an unambiguous match to a single V gene segment. An earlier analysis of over 450 of the donors classified V segments as functional when productive rearrangements were above 56.7% and as segregating when the standard deviation between donors was above 5%. A statistical classification framework was built to diagnose cytomegalovirus status from the catalog of TCR beta chain sequences. A later analysis assigned V and J genes by comparing TCR nucleotide sequences with IMGT/GENE-DB human TR gene sequences. Using the TCRdist pipeline, a later analysis assigned CDR3 sequences along with most-parsimonious VDJ recombination scenarios. In a later analysis, each TCR beta chain was defined by its CDR3 amino acid sequence together with its V-gene family, and reads without a unique V-gene family were excluded. To address suspected cross-contamination and a sequencing artifact, a later analysis removed several hundred highly shared, low-generation-probability nucleotide sequences. For each public chain, a later analysis derived a clonal expansion index from normalized ranks of inferred template counts within each repertoire. In a later analysis, generation probabilities were computed with a VDJ recombination model fitted to out-of-frame rearrangements, and the resulting probabilities were checked against IGoR. A later analysis scored TCR-TCR, TCR-HLA and TCR-CMV co-occurrence with hypergeometric tests, applying a repertoire-size bias correction to TCR pairs. False discovery rates were estimated in a later analysis by permuting HLA or CMV assignments 20 times. In a later analysis, co-occurring TCRs were grouped using DBSCAN, and TCRdist sequence similarity was added for clustering within HLA-allele-positive subsets. Repertoires with fewer than 30,000 or more than 120,000 public chains, plus five repertoires with anomalous nucleotide sharing, were excluded from co-occurrence clustering. TCRdb's version of the immuneACCESS table is confined to in-frame rearrangements and falls short of the full clone set. An unresolved V gene accounts for under half of the shortfall where checked; the remainder is of unknown origin. V, J and clone size reflect that table, while D and trimming were determined from the DNA. The sample table contains 150,000 to 200,000 clones; only one count was recorded for 80% to 85% of them. The ten top clones hold more than 1.5% of the sample.

The sequence is built from TRBV28 and TRBJ2-5; 10 of the junction bases match TRBD1. The end of the DNA aligns better with TRBJ2-7, so the J call may be wrong. This clonotype was obtained from a man aged 18 to 30 in good health and CMV-seronegative. Input material: PBMCs. The CDR3 amino acid sequence is: CASIHPGTGDHEQYF. The nucleotide sequence reads TGTGCCAGCATCCACCCGGGGACAGGGGACCACGAGCAGTACTTC.